This T cell receptor (beta chain) was sequenced for a study of control samples from healthy donors and cancer patients. TCRdb keeps only in-frame clones here, not all; method: immunoSEQ multiplex PCR. The sample lists about 54,000 clones; approximately 95% were seen once. V lost 2 bases to trimming and J lost 7 bases; unmatched junction nucleotides: 3. CDR3 length equals 13 residues. The germline gives CDR1 SQVTM, CDR2 ANQGSEA. Sequencing was carried out using blood. The receptor comes from a woman under 40 in good health. The rearrangement links TRBV29-1 to TRBJ2-2, with 8 bases matching TRBD1. CDR3 DNA sequence: TGCAGCGTTGAAAGGACAGGGTTCGGGGAGCTGTTTTTT. The encoded protein is CSVERTGFGELFF.